This paragraph covers one T cell receptor (beta chain) sequence. Its antigen is unknown. No base qualities exist here, and no much larger clone lies one base off it. The protocol used for the library was the immunoSEQ multiplex PCR assay. The multiplex PCR relied on a mix of 60 forward primers for TCR Vbeta segments and 13 reverse primers for TCR Jbeta segments. The CDR3 region of rearranged TCR beta genes was amplified from genomic DNA by a multiplex PCR assay. The amplified TCR beta libraries were sequenced on the Illumina HiSeq System as 87-base-pair reads. Per the original workflow: A later analysis counted approximately 74 million unique TCR beta chains across the approximately 700 repertoires, and 10 million to 11 million of these chains were shared by at least two donors. To remove PCR and sequencing errors, raw reads were error-corrected and collapsed into unique sequences using a nearest-neighbor algorithm that merged closely related sequences. Alignment of CDR3 sequences to IMGT reference sequences was used to assign V, D and J gene segments. For a sequence to be retained, at least a six-nucleotide match to both a V gene segment and a J gene segment was required. A rearrangement was called productive if the CDR3 had no stop codons and remained in frame with V and J, and every other rearrangement was called non-productive. Following IMGT convention, CDR3 was defined as the stretch from the second conserved V-encoded cysteine to the conserved J-encoded phenylalanine. Sequences without an unambiguous match to a single V gene segment were excluded from the earlier analysis of 500 to 700 of the donors. An earlier analysis of about 590 of the donors classified V segments as functional when productive rearrangements were above 56.7% and as segregating when the standard deviation between donors was above 5%. To diagnose cytomegalovirus status from the catalog of TCR beta chain sequences, a statistical classification framework was built. V and J gene assignment, in a later analysis, came from comparing TCR nucleotide sequences with IMGT/GENE-DB human TR gene sequences. A later analysis assigned CDR3 sequences and most-parsimonious VDJ recombination scenarios with the TCRdist pipeline. In a later analysis, each TCR beta chain was defined by its CDR3 amino acid sequence together with its V-gene family, and reads without a unique V-gene family were excluded. As a way to deal with suspected cross-contamination and a sequencing artifact, a later analysis dropped approximately 590 nucleotide sequences that were highly shared and had low generation probability. In a later analysis, a clonal expansion index for each public chain was calculated from normalized within-repertoire ranks of inferred template counts. In a later analysis, generation probabilities were computed using a VDJ recombination model fitted to out-of-frame rearrangements, and the results were checked against IGoR. Hypergeometric tests were used in a later analysis to score TCR-TCR, TCR-HLA and TCR-CMV co-occurrence, with a repertoire-size bias correction applied to the TCR pairs. To estimate false discovery rates, a later analysis permuted the HLA or CMV assignments 20 times. A later analysis grouped co-occurring TCRs with DBSCAN, adding TCRdist sequence similarity when clustering within HLA-allele-positive subsets. Co-occurrence clustering excluded repertoires with fewer than 30,000 or more than 120,000 public chains, plus five with anomalous nucleotide sharing. This immuneACCESS table, as held by TCRdb, lists in-frame sequences with V and J called but not all clones. Of the missing ones, under half trace to an unresolved V gene in checked studies; the others have no known cause. The V and J calls and clone size are taken from that table; D and trimming were inferred from the DNA. The sample table contains about 170,000 clones; only one count was recorded for approximately 81% of them. The top ten constitute about 2.1% of the sample.

These data belong to a study of cytomegalovirus exposure and HLA in healthy donors (dated by TCRdb to 2016 to 2017). With regard to the full study: According to an earlier analysis of 587 of the donors, some 170 million T cells yielded 117 million unique TCR beta sequences and about 280 Gb of sequence data. To predict cytomegalovirus infection status, the study combined high-throughput TCR immunosequencing, statistical association of individual TCRs with disease status, and machine learning. Among 300 to 450 genotyped donors of the cohort, an average of approximately 240,000 unique TCR beta nucleotide sequences were sequenced per donor, roughly a sixth of them non-productive. In the later analysis, no new phenotypic data were used to find candidate immune exposures; instead, reliance was placed on TCR beta sequences and their occurrence across donors. Of the 300 to 500 genotyped donors, 80% to 90% were placed in the genetic ancestry cluster associated with self-reported Caucasian donors. A later genetic analysis used genome-wide SNP genotypes for about 65% of the roughly 670 donors, treating that subset as a discovery cohort. In an earlier analysis of a few hundred of the donors, high-throughput TCR beta sequencing was used to judge whether each TCR beta V gene segment behaved as functional or pseudogenic. The study profiled the T cell repertoires of 666 subjects by immunosequencing and related them to cytomegalovirus serostatus. Four or five DR-DQ haplotypes were handled as single units for association and clustering because linkage in the cohort was strong. Donor age, sex, ethnicity and CMV serostatus were compiled alongside the repertoire data. Approximately 310 gigabases of sequencing data and 75 million to 85 million unique TCR sequences made up an early release that covered about 640 HLA-typed donors. All discovery cohort repertoires had been generated using a single sequencing platform. In addition to the first cohort of 666 subjects, a separate validation cohort of 120 different subjects was used. HLA typing covered class I and class II loci at four-digit resolution. The study was designed to test whether signatures of past pathogen exposure could be identified by cataloging public T cell receptors. A later analysis re-examined previously published TCR beta repertoires from just over 650 donors and added high-resolution HLA genotyping to investigate patterns of TCR occurrence. Typing coverage varied by locus: about 620-640 donors for A, B, C, DRB1 and DQB1; under 550 for DQA1; about 570 for DPA1; 450 to 480 for DPB1.

In total, approximately 700 healthy bone marrow donors made up the cohort. Cohort members were all nominally healthy when sampled, although unrecorded immune exposures were likely present. The donor was CMV seropositive and was included in the group of around 300 seropositive cohort members. Every donor gave a peripheral blood sample, and the peripheral blood mononuclear cells from that sample were used for TCR beta sequencing. Genomic DNA was extracted from the blood cell samples with the Qiagen DNeasy Blood Extraction Kit. The full study reports these points: Correlated functional status among segregating V segments might be attributable to linkage disequilibrium, but an unknown experimental factor could not be ruled out. When HLA alleles, especially DR and DQ, strongly co-occurred, TCR associations were difficult to assign to individual alleles. HLA typing was unavailable for some donors at each locus, so association tests used only the typed subset. In both the original and validation cohorts, the classifier was reported to diagnose cytomegalovirus status with high specificity and sensitivity. A further reported finding was that TCR beta sequences accurately predicted the HLA-A and HLA-B alleles for most subjects in the first cohort. Sequencing depth was assumed to be roughly uniform across donors in the presence/absence analyses, though that assumption may not hold. It was suggested by the authors that the approach could potentially be generalized to other disease states and immunological phenotypes. In an earlier analysis of some 540 of the donors, most TCR beta V segments appeared in productive rearrangements about 87% or about 30% of the time, broadly matching IMGT annotations. This cohort had only TCR beta chains sequenced, and the lack of alpha or paired-chain data limited which features could be detected. While some public TCRs were present in many individuals, most TCR sequences turned up only very rarely across donors. The sequencing pipeline was judged likely to have produced a cluster of highly shared sequence variants as a technical artifact. In vitro tests confirmed that three of the cytomegalovirus-associated TCR beta chains recognize cytomegalovirus antigens. In a later analysis, most CMV-associated TCR beta chains were found to appear HLA-restricted, with HLA associations seemingly driven largely by CMV exposure. A later genetic analysis reported fewer N-insertions in productive TCRs among donors in an Asian-associated ancestry cluster than the roughly 700-donor mean. In the study, approximately 160 TCR beta chains were listed as associated with cytomegalovirus. The 87-base-pair reads could not distinguish some IMGT-functional V segments, including TRBV6-2 and TRBV6-3, so those segments were excluded. In a later genetic analysis, a missense DCLRE1C variant was associated with V-gene and J-gene trimming of TCR beta chains, and the association was replicated in an independent cohort. The only immune exposure information available for the cohort was CMV serostatus. In a later analysis, HLA-associated TCR beta chains were found to be more clonally expanded and to have lower generation probabilities than equally common non-associated chains. A later analysis associated around 16,000 TCR beta sequences with specific HLA alleles at a false discovery rate of 0.05. In a later analysis, the rate of TCR association differed among HLA loci, with DRB1 alleles having the most associated TCRs and HLA-C alleles having the fewest. A later analysis reported that several top co-occurrence clusters appeared linked to parvovirus B19, influenza, CMV and Epstein-Barr virus. Roughly 17 rarely observed V segments, including chromosome 9 orphons, were excluded from the earlier analysis of some 590 of the donors because counts were too low.

The CDR3 goes from the cysteine to the phenylalanine over 16 residues. Just the 48-base CDR3 DNA is kept, in frame starting at base 1. Between the V and J ends, shortened by 0 bases and 2 bases respectively, the junction contains 12 bases. As encoded in the germline V gene (reference sequence), CDR1 is SGHNT while CDR2 is YYREEE. This receptor was identified in a man aged 18 to 30 in good health and CMV-seropositive. This sequence uses TRBV5-4 and TRBJ2-1, and the D gene may be TRBD2, 7 bases matching. Sequences were obtained from PBMCs. The bases are TGTGCCAGCAGCTTGGGTACGGGGGGCACCTACAATGAGCAGTTCTTC. This gives the protein CASSLGTGGTYNEQFF.